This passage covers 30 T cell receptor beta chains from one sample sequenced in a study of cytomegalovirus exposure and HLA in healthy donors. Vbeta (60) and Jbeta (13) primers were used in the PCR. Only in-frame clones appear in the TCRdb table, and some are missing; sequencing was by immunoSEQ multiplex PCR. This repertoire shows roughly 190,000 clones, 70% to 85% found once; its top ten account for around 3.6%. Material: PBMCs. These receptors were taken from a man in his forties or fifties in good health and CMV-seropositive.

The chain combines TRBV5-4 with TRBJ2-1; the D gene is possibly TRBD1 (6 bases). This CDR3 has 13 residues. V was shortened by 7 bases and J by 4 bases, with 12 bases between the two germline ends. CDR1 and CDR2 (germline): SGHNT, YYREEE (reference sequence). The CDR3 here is CASGGQGYNEQFF. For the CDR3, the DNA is TGTGCCAGCGGGGGCCAGGGTTACAATGAGCAGTTCTTC.

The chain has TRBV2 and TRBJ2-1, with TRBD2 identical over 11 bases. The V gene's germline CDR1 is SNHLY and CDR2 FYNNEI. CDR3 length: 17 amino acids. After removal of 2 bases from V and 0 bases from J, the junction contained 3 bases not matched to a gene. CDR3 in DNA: TGTGCCAGCAGTGAAACTAGCGGGGGCCTCTCCTACAATGAGCAGTTCTTC. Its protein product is CASSETSGGLSYNEQFF.

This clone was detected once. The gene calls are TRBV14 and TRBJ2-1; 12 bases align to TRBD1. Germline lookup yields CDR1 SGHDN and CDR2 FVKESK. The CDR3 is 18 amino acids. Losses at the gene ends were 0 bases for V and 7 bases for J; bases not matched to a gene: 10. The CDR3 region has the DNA TGTGCCAGCAGCCAAGATTATCCGGGACAGGGGGCAAGGAATGAGCAGTTCTTC. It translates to CASSQDYPGQGARNEQFF.

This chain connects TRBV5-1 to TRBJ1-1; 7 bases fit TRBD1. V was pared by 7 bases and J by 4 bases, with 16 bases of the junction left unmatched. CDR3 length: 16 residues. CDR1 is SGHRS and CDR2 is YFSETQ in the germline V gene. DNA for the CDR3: TGCGCCAGCCAAGCAGGGGGTAAGGGTCTGGGCACTGAAGCTTTCTTT. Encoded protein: CASQAGGKGLGTEAFF.

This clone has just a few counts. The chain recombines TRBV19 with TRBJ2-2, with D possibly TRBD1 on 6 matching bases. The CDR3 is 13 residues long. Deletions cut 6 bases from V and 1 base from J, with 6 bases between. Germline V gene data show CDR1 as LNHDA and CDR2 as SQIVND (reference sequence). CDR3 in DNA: TGTGCCAGTAGCAGGGGGAACACCGGGGAGCTGTTTTTT. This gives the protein CASSRGNTGELFF. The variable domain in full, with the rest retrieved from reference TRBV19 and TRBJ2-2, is DGGITQSPKYLFRKEGQNVTLSCEQNLNHDAMYWYRQDPGQGLRLIYYSQIVNDFQKGDIAEGYSVSREKKESFPLTVTSAQKNPTAFYLCASSRGNTGELFFGEGSRLTVL.

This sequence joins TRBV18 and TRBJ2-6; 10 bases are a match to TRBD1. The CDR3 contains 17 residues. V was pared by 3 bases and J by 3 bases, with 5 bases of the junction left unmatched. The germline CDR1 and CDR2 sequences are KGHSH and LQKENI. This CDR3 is CASSPWDRGGGANVLTF. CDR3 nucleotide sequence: TGTGCCAGCTCACCCTGGGACAGGGGAGGTGGGGCCAACGTCCTGACTTTC.

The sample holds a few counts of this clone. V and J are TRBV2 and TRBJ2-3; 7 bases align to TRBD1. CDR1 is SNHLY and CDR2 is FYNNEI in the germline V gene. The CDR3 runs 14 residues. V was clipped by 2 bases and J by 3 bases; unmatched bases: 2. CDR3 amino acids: CASSEQGDTDTQYF. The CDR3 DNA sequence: TGTGCCAGCAGTGAACAGGGGGATACAGATACGCAGTATTTT.

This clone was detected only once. CDR3 sequence (DNA): TGTGCCAGCAGCAAAGGGACCGGGGGGAACTCCTACGAGCAGTACTTC. Its protein is CASSKGTGGNSYEQYF. The V gene is TRBV21-1, the J gene TRBJ2-7; the tabulated D call, TRBD2, remains unverified against the DNA. TRBV21-1 is designated a pseudogene. The CDR3 runs to 16 residues.

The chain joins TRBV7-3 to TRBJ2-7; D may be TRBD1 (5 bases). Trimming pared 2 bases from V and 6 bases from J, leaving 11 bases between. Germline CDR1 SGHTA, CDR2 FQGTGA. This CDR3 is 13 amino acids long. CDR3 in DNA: TGTGCCAGCAGCTTATTTCAGGGCGCCGAGCAGTACTTC. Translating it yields CASSLFQGAEQYF.

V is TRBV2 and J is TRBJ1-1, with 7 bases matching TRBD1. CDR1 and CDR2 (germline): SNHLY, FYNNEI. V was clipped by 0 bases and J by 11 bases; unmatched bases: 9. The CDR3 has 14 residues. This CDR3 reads CASSEAGQAQKAFF. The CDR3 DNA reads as TGTGCCAGCAGTGAAGCAGGACAGGCCCAGAAGGCTTTCTTT.

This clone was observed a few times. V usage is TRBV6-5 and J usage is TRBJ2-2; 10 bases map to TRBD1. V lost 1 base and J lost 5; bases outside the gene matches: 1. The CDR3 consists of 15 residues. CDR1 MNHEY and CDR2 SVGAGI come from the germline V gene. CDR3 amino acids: CASSYWTGGTGELFF. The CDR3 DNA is TGTGCCAGCAGTTACTGGACAGGGGGGACCGGGGAGCTGTTTTTT.

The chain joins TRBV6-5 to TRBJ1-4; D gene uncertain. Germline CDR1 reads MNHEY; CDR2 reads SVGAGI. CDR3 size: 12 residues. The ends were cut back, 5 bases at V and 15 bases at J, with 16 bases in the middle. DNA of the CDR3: TGTGCCAGCAGTGACGCGTTGAGGGAGGTGTTTTTT. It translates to CASSDALREVFF.

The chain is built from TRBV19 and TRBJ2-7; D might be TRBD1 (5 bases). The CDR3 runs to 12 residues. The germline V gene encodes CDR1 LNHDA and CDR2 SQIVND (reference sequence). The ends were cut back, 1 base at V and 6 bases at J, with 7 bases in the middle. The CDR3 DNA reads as TGTGCCAGTAGTATAGCTGGGGCCGAGCAGTACTTC. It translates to CASSIAGAEQYF.

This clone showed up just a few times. The CDR3 spells CASRGAGDNQPQHF. The DNA for the CDR3 is TGTGCCAGCAGAGGTGCAGGGGACAATCAGCCCCAGCATTTT. The chain has TRBV6-5 and TRBJ1-5; a weak D match, TRBD1 (6 bases). The V end lost 6 bases, the J end lost 3 bases, and 12 bases lay between the germline ends. Germline lookup yields CDR1 MNHEY and CDR2 SVGAGI. The CDR3 covers 14 residues.

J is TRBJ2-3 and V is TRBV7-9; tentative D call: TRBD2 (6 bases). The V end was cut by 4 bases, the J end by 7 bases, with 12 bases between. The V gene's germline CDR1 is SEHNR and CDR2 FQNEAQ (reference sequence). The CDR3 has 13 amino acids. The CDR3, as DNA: TGTGCCAGCAGCTCCCGTCGGGGGAATACGCAGTATTTT. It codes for CASSSRRGNTQYF. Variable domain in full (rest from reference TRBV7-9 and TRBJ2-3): DTGVSQNPRHKITKRGQNVTFRCDPISEHNRLYWYRQTLGQGPEFLTYFQNEAQLEKSRLLSDRFSAERPKGSFSTLEIQRTEQGDSAMYLCASSSRRGNTQYFGPGTRLTVL.

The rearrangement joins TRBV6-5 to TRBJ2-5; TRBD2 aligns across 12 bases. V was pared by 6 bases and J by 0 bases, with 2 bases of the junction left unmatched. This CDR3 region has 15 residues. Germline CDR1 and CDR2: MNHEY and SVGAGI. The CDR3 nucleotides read TGTGCCAGCAGAACTAGCGGGGGGTACCAAGAGACCCAGTACTTC. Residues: CASRTSGGYQETQYF.

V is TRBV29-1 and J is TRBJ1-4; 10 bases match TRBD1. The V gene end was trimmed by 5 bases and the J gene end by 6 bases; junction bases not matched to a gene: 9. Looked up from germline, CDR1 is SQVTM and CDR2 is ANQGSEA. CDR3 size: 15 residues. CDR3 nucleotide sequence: TGCAGCGTTTACCACCGGGACAGGGGAGATGAAAAACTGTTTTTT. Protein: CSVYHRDRGDEKLFF. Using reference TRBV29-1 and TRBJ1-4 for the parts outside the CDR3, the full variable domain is SAVISQKPSRDICQRGTSLTIQCQVDSQVTMMFWYRQQPGQSLTLIATANQGSEATYESGFVIDKFPISRPNLTFSTLTVSNMSPEDSSIYLCSVYHRDRGDEKLFFGSGTQLSVL.

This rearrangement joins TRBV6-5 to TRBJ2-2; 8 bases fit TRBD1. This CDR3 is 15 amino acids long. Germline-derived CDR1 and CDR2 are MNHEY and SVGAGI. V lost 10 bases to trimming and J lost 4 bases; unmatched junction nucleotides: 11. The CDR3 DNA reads TGTGCCATCAGCCGTACAGGGGGTGTCACCGGGGAGCTGTTTTTT. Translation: CAISRTGGVTGELFF.

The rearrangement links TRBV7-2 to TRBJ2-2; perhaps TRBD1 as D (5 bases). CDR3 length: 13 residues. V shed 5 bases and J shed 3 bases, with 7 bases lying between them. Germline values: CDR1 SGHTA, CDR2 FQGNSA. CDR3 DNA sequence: TGTGCCAGCAGCCCAGGGCACACCGGGGAGCTGTTTTTT. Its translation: CASSPGHTGELFF.

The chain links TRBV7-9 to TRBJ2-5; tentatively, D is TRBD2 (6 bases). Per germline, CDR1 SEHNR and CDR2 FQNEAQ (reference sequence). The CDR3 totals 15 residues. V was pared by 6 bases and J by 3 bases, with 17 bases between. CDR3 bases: TGTGCCAGCAGGCCCGTACTAGCAAGAGAAGAGACCCAGTACTTC. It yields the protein CASRPVLAREETQYF.

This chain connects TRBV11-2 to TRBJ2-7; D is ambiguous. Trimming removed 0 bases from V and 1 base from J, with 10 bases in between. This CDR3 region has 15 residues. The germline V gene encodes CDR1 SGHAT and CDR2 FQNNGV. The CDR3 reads CASSLEGSRSYEQYF. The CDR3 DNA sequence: TGTGCCAGCAGCTTAGAGGGTAGCCGTTCCTACGAGCAGTACTTC.

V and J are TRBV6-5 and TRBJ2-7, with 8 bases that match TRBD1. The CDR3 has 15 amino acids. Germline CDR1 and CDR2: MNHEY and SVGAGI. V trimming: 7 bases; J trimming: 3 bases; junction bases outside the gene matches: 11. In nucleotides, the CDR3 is TGTGCCAGCATCAAAAGGCAGGGGGCCCTCTACGAGCAGTACTTC. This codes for CASIKRQGALYEQYF.

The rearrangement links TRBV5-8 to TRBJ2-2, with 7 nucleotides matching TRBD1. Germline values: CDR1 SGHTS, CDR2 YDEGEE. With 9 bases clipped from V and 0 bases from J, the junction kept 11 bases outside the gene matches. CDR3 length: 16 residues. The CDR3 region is CANPGQIYANTGELFF. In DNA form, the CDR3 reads TGTGCCAACCCGGGACAGATTTACGCGAACACCGGGGAGCTGTTTTTT.

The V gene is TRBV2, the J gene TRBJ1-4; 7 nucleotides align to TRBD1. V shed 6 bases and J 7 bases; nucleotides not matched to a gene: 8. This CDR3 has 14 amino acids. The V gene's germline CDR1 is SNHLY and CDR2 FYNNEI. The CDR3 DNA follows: TGTGCCAGCAGGGACCGGACAGGTGTTGAAAAACTGTTTTTT. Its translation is CASRDRTGVEKLFF. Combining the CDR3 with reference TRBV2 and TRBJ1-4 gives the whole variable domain EPEVTQTPSHQVTQMGQEVILRCVPISNHLYFYWYRQILGQKVEFLVSFYNNEISEKSEIFDDQFSVERPDGSNFTLKIRSTKLEDSAMYFCASRDRTGVEKLFFGSGTQLSVL.

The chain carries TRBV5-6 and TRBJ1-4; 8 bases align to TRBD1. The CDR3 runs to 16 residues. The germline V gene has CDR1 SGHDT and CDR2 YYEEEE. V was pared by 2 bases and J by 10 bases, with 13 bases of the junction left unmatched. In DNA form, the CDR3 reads TGTGCCAGCAGCTTCCTGACAGGGGACAGGTGGGGAAAACTGTTTTTT. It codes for CASSFLTGDRWGKLFF.

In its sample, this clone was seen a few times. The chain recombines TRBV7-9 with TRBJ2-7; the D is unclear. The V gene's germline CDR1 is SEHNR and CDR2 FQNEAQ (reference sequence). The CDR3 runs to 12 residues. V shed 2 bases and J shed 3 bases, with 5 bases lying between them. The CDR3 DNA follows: TGTGCCAGCAGCTTAAACAGCTACGAGCAGTACTTC. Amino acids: CASSLNSYEQYF.

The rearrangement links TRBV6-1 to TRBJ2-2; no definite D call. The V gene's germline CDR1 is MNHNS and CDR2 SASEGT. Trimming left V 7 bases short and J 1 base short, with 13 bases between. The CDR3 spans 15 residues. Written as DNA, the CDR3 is TGTGCCAGCAAGCCGACACCCGGGAACACCGGGGAGCTGTTTTTT. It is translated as CASKPTPGNTGELFF.

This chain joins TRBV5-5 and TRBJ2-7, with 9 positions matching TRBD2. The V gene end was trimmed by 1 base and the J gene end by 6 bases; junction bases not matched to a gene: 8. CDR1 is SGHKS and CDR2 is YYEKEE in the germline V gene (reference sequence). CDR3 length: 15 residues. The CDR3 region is CASSLWSSGDREQYF. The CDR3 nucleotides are TGTGCCAGCAGCTTGTGGTCTAGCGGGGACCGCGAGCAGTACTTC.

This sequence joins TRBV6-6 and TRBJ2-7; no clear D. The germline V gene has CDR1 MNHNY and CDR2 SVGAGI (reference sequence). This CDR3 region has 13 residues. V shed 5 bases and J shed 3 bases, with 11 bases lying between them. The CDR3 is CASSTTIDYEQYF. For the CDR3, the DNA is TGTGCCAGCAGTACTACTATAGACTACGAGCAGTACTTC.

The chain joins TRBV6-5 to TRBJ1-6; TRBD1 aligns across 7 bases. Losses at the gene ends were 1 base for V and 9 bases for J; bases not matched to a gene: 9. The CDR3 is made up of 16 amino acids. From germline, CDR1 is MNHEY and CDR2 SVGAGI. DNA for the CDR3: TGTGCCAGCAGTTACTGGTCGCCAGGGGGAAGTTCACCCCTCCACTTT. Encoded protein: CASSYWSPGGSSPLHF.